The source of this TCR beta chain is a study of blood T cell repertoires in COVID-19. Here immunoSEQ multiplex PCR was the method, and the copy in TCRdb shows in-frame clones only, minus some. The sample lists 150,000 to 200,000 clones; roughly 90% were seen once. Sequenced: PBMCs or T cells enriched from blood (not recorded which). The sequence came from a woman younger than 35 who had recovered from COVID-19.

Here the CDR3 reads CASSKRSGRVYEQYF. The CDR3 DNA sequence: TGTGCCAGCAGCAAAAGGAGCGGGAGGGTCTACGAGCAGTACTTC. This chain connects TRBV21-1 to TRBJ2-7; the table's D call of TRBD2 was not tested on the DNA. TRBV21-1 is flagged as a pseudogene. This CDR3 is built from 15 residues.